The rows below give T cell receptor beta chains drawn from one sample of a study of control samples from healthy donors and cancer patients. Sequencing was performed with immunoSEQ multiplex PCR; in TCRdb, only in-frame clones are kept and a portion is missing. The sample includes under 65,000 clones, around 93% of them seen just once. The sequenced material came from PBMCs. The receptors were gathered from a man younger than 45 with colorectal cancer. The CDR3 runs from the conserved cysteine through the conserved F or W. D genes are given only for firm matches. A row's size may be missing; if present it is once, few, many or a size class.

>13|-|TRBJ2-7|-|TRBV19
TGTGCCAGTAGTATCCAGGGAGTATACGAGCAGTACTTC
CASSIQGVYEQYF
>14|-|TRBJ1-2|-|TRBV6-1
TGTGCCAGCAGTGAAGTGGGGGTAGGCTATGGCTACACCTTC
CASSEVGVGYGYTF
>14|-|TRBJ1-1|-|TRBV6-5
TGTGCCGGAAAAAACTTAAACAAAAACACTGAAGCTTTCTTT
CAGKNLNKNTEAFF
>13|-|TRBJ2-5|-|TRBV24-1
TGTGCCACCAGTGGGGAAGGGGCAGAGACCCAGTACTTC
CATSGEGAETQYF
>15|-|TRBJ1-5|-|TRBV6-5
TGTGCCAGCAGTTCCTGGGGCGATAGCAATCAGCCCCAGCATTTT
CASSSWGDSNQPQHF
>13|-|TRBJ2-1|-|TRBV5-1
TGCGCCAGCAGCTTGTACAGGGCGGATGAGCAGTTCTTC
CASSLYRADEQFF
>14|-|TRBJ1-6|-|TRBV5-4
TGTGCCAGCAGCTTGGAACCTCCGAATTCACCCCTCCACTTT
CASSLEPPNSPLHF
>16|-|TRBJ2-1|-|TRBV6-2/TRBV6-3
TGTGCCAGCAGTTACTTAGACATGGGCTCCTACAATGAGCAGTTCTTC
CASSYLDMGSYNEQFF
>11|-|TRBJ2-2|-|TRBV30
TGTGCCTGGAGCAAATCCGGGGAGCTGTTTTTT
CAWSKSGELFF
>17|-|TRBJ1-3|-|TRBV4-2
TGTGCCAGCAGCCTCCCCCCGACGGGGAGCTCTGGAAACACCATATATTTT
CASSLPPTGSSGNTIYF
>15|-|TRBJ1-2|TRBD1|TRBV28
TGTGCCAGTCACAGGGGGCCGGCTAGAAACTATGGCTACACCTTC
CASHRGPARNYGYTF
>16|-|TRBJ1-1|TRBD1|TRBV12-5
TGTGCTAGTGGTTTGGTACTGACAGGGTTGAACACTGAAGCTTTCTTT
CASGLVLTGLNTEAFF
>12|-|TRBJ1-2|-|TRBV28
TGTGCCAGCAAGCAGATTGACTATGGCTACACCTTC
CASKQIDYGYTF
>13|-|TRBJ2-3|-|TRBV7-2
TGTGCCAGCAGCTTAGTGGGCACAGATACGCAGTATTTT
CASSLVGTDTQYF
>13|-|TRBJ2-5|-|TRBV25-1
TGTGCCAGCAGCGCCCAACTGAGGGAGACCCAGTACTTC
CASSAQLRETQYF
>13|-|TRBJ1-1|TRBD1|TRBV5-1
TGCGCCAGCAGCTCCCAGGGGGGCACTGAAGCTTTCTTT
CASSSQGGTEAFF
>18|-|TRBJ1-2|TRBD1|TRBV11-2
TGTGCCAGCAGCCACTTCACGGACAGGGCGGTTCGAGGGGTGGGCTACACCTTC
CASSHFTDRAVRGVGYTF
>16|-|TRBJ1-1|TRBD1|TRBV4-3
TGCGCCAGCAGCCAAGATAGGACAGGCTGGGACACTGAAGCTTTCTTT
CASSQDRTGWDTEAFF
>16|-|TRBJ1-4|-|TRBV7-9
TGTGCCAGCAGCTTAACGGGGGGGACCAGACGCGAAAAACTGTTTTTT
CASSLTGGTRREKLFF
>14|-|TRBJ1-1|TRBD1|TRBV6-2/TRBV6-3
TGTGCCAGCAGTTACTCCCGGACAGGGGGTGAAGCTTTCTTT
CASSYSRTGGEAFF
>15|-|TRBJ1-3|TRBD1|TRBV5-1
TGCGCCAGCAGCGTGACAGGGGAGGGAGGAAACACCATATATTTT
CASSVTGEGGNTIYF
>14|-|TRBJ2-7|-|TRBV6-5
TGTGCCAGCAGTTACGGGACCGATCCCTACGAGCAGTACTTC
CASSYGTDPYEQYF
>16|once|TRBJ2-3|-|TRBV5-6
TGTGCCAGCAGCTTGGATGAGCGTTCGCGCACAGATACGCAGTATTTT
CASSLDERSRTDTQYF
>14|-|TRBJ2-3|-|TRBV7-9
TGTGCCAGCAGCTTCCTCCAGAGGGCAGATACGCAGTATTTT
CASSFLQRADTQYF